These 25 T cell receptor beta chains share one sample of origin, sequenced in a study of blood T cells in healthy people across ages. A second roughly 7 to 11 cycle PCR used barcoded and J-beta primers. TCRdb reanalysed the 5' RACE reads using MiXCR and keeps one entry per CDR3 protein. The sample yields about 1.6 million distinct CDR3 sequences, about 35% seen once. Sequencing was carried out using blood. The receptor source for this set is a woman aged 25 to 39 in good health.

Of note for this clonotype: Possible read error: a much larger clone is one base away. The chain employs TRBV20-1 and TRBJ2-1; 7 nucleotides align to TRBD2. Germline-derived CDR1 and CDR2 are DFQATT and SNEGSKA (reference sequence). CDR3 length: 13 residues. The CDR3: CRGVGLGVDERFF. The CDR3 nucleotides are TGCAGAGGGGTAGGACTAGGGGTCGATGAGCGGTTCTTC.

The CDR3 reads CASSPRRRTEAFF. CDR3 nucleotide sequence: TGTGCCAGCAGTCCCCGGAGAAGGACTGAAGCTTTCTTT. The chain employs TRBV12-3 or TRBV12-4 and TRBJ1-1, with unresolved D. This CDR3 spans 13 amino acids. V dropped 5 bases and J dropped 5 bases, with 12 bases sitting between them.

The V and J genes are TRBV20-1 and TRBJ2-3; a possible D gene is TRBD2 (7 bases). Germline CDR1 DFQATT, CDR2 SNEGSKA (reference sequence). V lost 5 bases to trimming and J lost 4 bases, with 19 bases between them. This CDR3 has 15 amino acids. DNA of the CDR3: TGCAGTGCTCCCCCCCGCGGGGGCTTAGCAGATACGCAGTATTTT. Translated, it gives CSAPPRGGLADTQYF.

The rearrangement links TRBV9 to TRBJ2-2; no clear D gene. V was shortened by 0 bases and J by 0 bases, with 9 bases between the two germline ends. Germline lookup yields CDR1 SGDLS and CDR2 YYNGEE. CDR3 length: 16 amino acids. The CDR3 nucleotides read TGTGCCAGCAGCGTAGAGGCAGCAACGAACACCGGGGAGCTGTTTTTT. Translated: CASSVEAATNTGELFF.

This clonotype was seen a single time. The chain links TRBV20-1 to TRBJ2-2; TRBD2 matches 7 bases. Germline loops: CDR1 DFQATT, CDR2 SNEGSKA (reference sequence). The CDR3 length is 15 residues. V shed 1 base and J 4 bases; nucleotides not matched to a gene: 6. The CDR3 spells CSARGGGVGTGELFF. The CDR3, as DNA: TGCAGTGCTAGAGGGGGGGGAGTGGGCACCGGGGAGCTGTTTTTT.

The genes are TRBV27 and TRBJ1-2; D unclear. V shed 0 bases and J shed 4 bases, with 6 bases lying between them. The length of the CDR3 is 13 residues. The germline V gene has CDR1 MNHEY and CDR2 SMNVEV (reference sequence). The CDR3 loop reads CASSLSKGYGYTF. The CDR3 DNA reads TGTGCCAGCAGTTTATCGAAGGGCTATGGCTACACCTTC.

The gene calls are TRBV27 and TRBJ2-3; no clear D. Germline values: CDR1 MNHEY, CDR2 SMNVEV (reference sequence). The CDR3 loop spans 14 amino acids. V was shortened by 6 bases and J by 2 bases, with 12 bases between the two germline ends. The CDR3 protein is CASRFGEPTDTQYF. CDR3 sequence (DNA): TGTGCCAGCAGGTTTGGCGAGCCCACAGATACGCAGTATTTT.

This clonotype was seen a handful of times. The chain has TRBV28 and TRBJ2-1; 10 bases line up with TRBD2. Trimming at V came to 6 bases and at J to 8 bases, leaving 7 bases not matched to a gene. The CDR3 length is 14 residues. Per germline, CDR1 MDHEN and CDR2 SYDVKM. DNA of the CDR3: TGTGCCAGCAGATCTACTAGCGGGGCCTATGAGCAGTTCTTC. Its translation is CASRSTSGAYEQFF.

This clonotype was seen a few times. The germline gene is not matched at one end of the junction; a read error may be the cause. The rearrangement uses TRBV6-1 and TRBJ1-2; TRBD1 might be the D (6 bases). The CDR3 totals 13 residues. CDR1 is MNHNS and CDR2 is SASEGT in the germline V gene. Written as DNA, the CDR3 is TGTGCCAGCAGGGAAGGTGGGACACATGGCTACACCTTC. It specifies CASREGGTHGYTF.

This clonotype was detected only a few times. The genes are TRBV11-2 and TRBJ2-5, with TRBD1 identical over 9 bases. Near its end, the DNA agrees better with TRBJ2-7, so the J call may be wrong. The CDR3 length is 15 residues. Germline CDR1 reads SGHAT; CDR2 reads FQNNGV. CDR3 region: CASSPRTGVTYEQYF. Here the CDR3 DNA reads TGTGCCAGCAGCCCCCGGACAGGGGTTACCTACGAGCAGTACTTC.

The rearrangement uses TRBV28 and TRBJ2-1; TRBD2 might be the D (6 bases). Germline-derived CDR1 and CDR2 are MDHEN and SYDVKM. The ends were cut back, 11 bases at V and 5 bases at J, with 16 bases in the middle. The CDR3 covers 13 residues. The CDR3 spells CASQGTQNNEQFF. The CDR3 DNA reads as TGTGCCTCCCAAGGGACTCAAAACAATGAGCAGTTCTTC.

Worth noting for this clonotype: The germline gene is not matched at one end of the junction; a read error may be the cause. The chain combines TRBV20-1 with TRBJ2-1; 10 positions match TRBD2. The CDR3 covers 15 residues. CDR1 DFQATT and CDR2 SNEGSKA come from the germline V gene (reference sequence). In DNA form, the CDR3 reads TGCAGTACTAGGAGACCGGGACTAGCGAACAATGAGCAGTTCTTC. Its translation: CSTRRPGLANNEQFF.

On this clonotype itself: A read error is possible here, since a much larger clone lies one base away. The gene calls are TRBV7-3 and TRBJ2-5; D remains unclear. Trimming took off 1 base at V and 13 bases at J, with 13 bases between the two ends. The CDR3 sequence is 12 residues long. CDR1 is SGHTA, CDR2 FQGTGA, per germline. The DNA of the CDR3 is TGTGCCAGCAGCTTAAATAGAGGTCTACTGTACTTC. It encodes CASSLNRGLLYF.

The rearrangement uses TRBV27 and TRBJ2-1; 8 bases line up with TRBD1. The J call may not be correct, given that the DNA end is closer to TRBJ2-7. The germline V gene encodes CDR1 MNHEY and CDR2 SMNVEV (reference sequence). The CDR3 extends over 17 amino acids. The CDR3 nucleotides read TGTGCCAGCAGTTTAGGGGAGGACAGGGCCAAGCCCTACGAGCAGTACTTC. Translating gives CASSLGEDRAKPYEQYF.

The chain combines TRBV2 with TRBJ2-3, with D possibly matching TRBD1 (6 bases). Trimming took 4 bases from V and 0 from J, leaving 11 bases between them. CDR3 length: 15 amino acids. Germline-derived CDR1 and CDR2 are SNHLY and FYNNEI. DNA of the CDR3: TGTGCCAGCAGTGCAGGGGACATGAGCACAGATACGCAGTATTTT. Protein sequence: CASSAGDMSTDTQYF.

This clonotype was picked up a small number of times. This sequence joins TRBV6-1 and TRBJ1-6; D is perhaps TRBD1 (6 bases). Germline V gives CDR1 MNHNS, CDR2 SASEGT. V lost 3 bases and J lost 7, with 16 bases in between. CDR3 length: 16 residues. CDR3 sequence (DNA): TGTGCCAGCAGTGACAGGGGATCCCTTGAAAATTCACCCCTCCACTTT. Translated, it gives CASSDRGSLENSPLHF.

This clonotype was observed a handful of times. The V gene is TRBV29-1, the J gene TRBJ1-1; TRBD1 aligns across 9 bases. Germline V gene sequence: CDR1 SQVTM, CDR2 ANQGSEA. Trimming at V came to 3 bases and at J to 5 bases, leaving 7 bases not matched to a gene. This CDR3 region has 14 residues. The CDR3 protein is CSVEKGTGRTEAFF. The CDR3 nucleotides are TGCAGCGTTGAGAAGGGGACAGGGAGAACTGAAGCTTTCTTT.

This clonotype showed up just once. The gene calls are TRBV2 and TRBJ2-1; no firm D call. Trimming stripped 5 bases from V and 6 bases from J, with 11 bases between. Germline CDR1 and CDR2: SNHLY and FYNNEI. The CDR3 spans 13 residues. CDR3 amino acids: CASSSVWGNEQFF. CDR3 bases: TGTGCCAGCAGTTCGGTATGGGGCAATGAGCAGTTCTTC. Using reference TRBV2 and TRBJ2-1 for the parts outside the CDR3, the full variable domain is EPEVTQTPSHQVTQMGQEVILRCVPISNHLYFYWYRQILGQKVEFLVSFYNNEISEKSEIFDDQFSVERPDGSNFTLKIRSTKLEDSAMYFCASSSVWGNEQFFGPGTRLTVL.

There are a few counts of this clonotype. V is TRBV27 and J is TRBJ2-1, with 7 bases aligning to TRBD2. The CDR3 covers 13 residues. The V segment lost 6 bases and the J segment 7 bases; nucleotides outside the gene matches: 6. Germline V gene data show CDR1 as MNHEY and CDR2 as SMNVEV (reference sequence). The CDR3 region is CASSRGRPNEQFF. CDR3 nucleotides: TGTGCCAGCAGCCGCGGGAGACCGAATGAGCAGTTCTTC.

This clonotype came up once. This chain uses TRBV30 with TRBJ1-4, with D possibly being TRBD1 (5 bases). V dropped 2 bases and J dropped 5 bases, with 15 bases sitting between them. This CDR3 comprises 15 residues. The germline V gene has CDR1 GTSNPN and CDR2 SVGIG (reference sequence). The CDR3 DNA reads TGTGCCTGGAGTTTCGAGACGGGGACGAATGAAAAACTGTTTTTT. Protein: CAWSFETGTNEKLFF.

The rearrangement uses TRBV25-1 and TRBJ1-4; D unclear. The CDR3 covers 13 residues. The germline V and J ends were trimmed by 4 bases and 8 bases, with 11 bases remaining between them. CDR1 is MGHDK and CDR2 is SYGVNS in the germline V gene. Here the CDR3 DNA reads TGTGCCAGCAGTGGGAAGGGAAGGGAAAAACTGTTTTTT. Its translation is CASSGKGREKLFF.

A note on this clonotype: This may come from a read error, since a much larger clone is one base off. The V gene is TRBV27, the J gene TRBJ2-7; 8 nucleotides match TRBD2. The length of the CDR3 is 13 residues. The V gene end was trimmed by 6 bases and the J gene end by 2 bases; junction bases not matched to a gene: 3. From germline, CDR1 is MNHEY and CDR2 SMNVEV (reference sequence). The CDR3 region is CASSQTSAYEQYF. The CDR3 DNA follows: TGTGCCAGCAGCCAGACTAGCGCCTACGAGCAGTACTTC.

This clonotype was counted only a few times. The chain links TRBV29-1 to TRBJ1-1; 10 nucleotides align to TRBD1. The length of the CDR3 is 15 residues. V lost 7 bases, J lost 3 bases, and 11 bases stayed unmatched. The germline V gene has CDR1 SQVTM and CDR2 ANQGSEA. The CDR3 sequence: CSAGQGRPKDTEAFF. CDR3 coding DNA: TGCAGCGCGGGACAGGGGAGGCCGAAGGACACTGAAGCTTTCTTT.

This chain links TRBV5-1 with TRBJ2-7; 7 bases line up with TRBD2. The V gene's germline CDR1 is SGHRS and CDR2 YFSETQ. CDR3 size: 15 residues. The V and J ends lost 0 bases and 1 base, in that order; junction bases with no gene match: 4. CDR3 DNA: TGCGCCAGCAGCTTGGGGACTAGTACTTCCTACGAGCAGTACTTC. Its protein product is CASSLGTSTSYEQYF.

This clonotype was seen more than once but under ten times. V gene TRBV6-5 combines with J gene TRBJ2-1; D possibly corresponds to TRBD1 (5 bases). V shed 5 bases and J shed 10 bases, with 12 bases lying between them. Per the germline V gene, CDR1 is MNHEY and CDR2 is SVGAGI. This CDR3 is built from 12 residues. The CDR3, as DNA: TGTGCCAGCAGTCCCACAGGCAAAGAGCAGTTCTTC. This codes for CASSPTGKEQFF.